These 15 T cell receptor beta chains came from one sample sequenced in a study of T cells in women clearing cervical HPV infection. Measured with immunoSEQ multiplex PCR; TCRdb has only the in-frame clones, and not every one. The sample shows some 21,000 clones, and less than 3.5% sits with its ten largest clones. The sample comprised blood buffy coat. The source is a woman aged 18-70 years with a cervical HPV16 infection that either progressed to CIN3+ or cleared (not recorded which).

The covered CDR3 bases are TGTGCCAGTAGTGGGACAGGGGGCGCAGGAAGGGAG. This sequence encodes CASSGTGGAGRE. The whole CDR3 sequence is CASSGTGGAGRELFF. This rearrangement joins TRBV19 to TRBJ2-2; 12 positions match TRBD1. Read data end 3 residues before the CDR3 end; the end is taken from the germline J gene. Per the germline V gene, CDR1 is LNHDA and CDR2 is SQIVND (reference sequence). There are 15 residues in the CDR3. V was clipped by 5 bases and J by 9 bases; unmatched bases: 7.

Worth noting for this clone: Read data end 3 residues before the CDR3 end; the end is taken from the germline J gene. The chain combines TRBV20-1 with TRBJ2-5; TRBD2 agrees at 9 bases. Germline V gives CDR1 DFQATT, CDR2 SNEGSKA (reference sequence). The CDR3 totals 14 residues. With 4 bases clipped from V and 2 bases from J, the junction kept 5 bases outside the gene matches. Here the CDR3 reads CSAKSGGQQETQYF. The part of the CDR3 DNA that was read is TGCAGTGCTAAGAGCGGGGGGCAACAAGAGACC.

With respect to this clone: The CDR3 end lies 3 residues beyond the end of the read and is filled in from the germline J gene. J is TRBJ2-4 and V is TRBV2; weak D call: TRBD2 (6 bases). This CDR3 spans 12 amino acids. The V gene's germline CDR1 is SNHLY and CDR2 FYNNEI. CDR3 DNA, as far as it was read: TGTGCCAGCAGTGAAGGAATCGGGGGT. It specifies CASSEGIGG. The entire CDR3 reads CASSEGIGGQYF.

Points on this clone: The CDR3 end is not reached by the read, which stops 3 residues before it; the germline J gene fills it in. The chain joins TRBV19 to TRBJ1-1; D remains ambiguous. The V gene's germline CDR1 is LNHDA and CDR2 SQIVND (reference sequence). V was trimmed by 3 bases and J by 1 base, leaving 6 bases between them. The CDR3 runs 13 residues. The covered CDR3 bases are TGTGCCAGTAGTATCTCCAGGAACACTGAA. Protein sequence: CASSISRNTE. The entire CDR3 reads CASSISRNTEAFF.

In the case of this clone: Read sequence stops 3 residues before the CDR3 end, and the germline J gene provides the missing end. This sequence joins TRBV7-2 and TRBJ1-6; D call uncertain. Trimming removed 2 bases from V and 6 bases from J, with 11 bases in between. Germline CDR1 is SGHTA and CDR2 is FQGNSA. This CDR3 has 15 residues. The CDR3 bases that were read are TGTGCCAGCAGCTTAAGATGGCAGAGTAATTCACCC. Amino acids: CASSLRWQSNSP. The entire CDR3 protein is CASSLRWQSNSPLHF.

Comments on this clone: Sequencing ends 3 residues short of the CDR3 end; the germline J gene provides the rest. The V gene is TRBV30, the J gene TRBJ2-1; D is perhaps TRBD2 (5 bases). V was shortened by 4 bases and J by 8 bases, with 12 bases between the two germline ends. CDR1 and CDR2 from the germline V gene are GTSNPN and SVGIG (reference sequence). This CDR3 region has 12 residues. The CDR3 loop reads CAWTSSHHEQFF. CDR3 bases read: TGTGCCTGGACTAGCTCGCACCATGAG.

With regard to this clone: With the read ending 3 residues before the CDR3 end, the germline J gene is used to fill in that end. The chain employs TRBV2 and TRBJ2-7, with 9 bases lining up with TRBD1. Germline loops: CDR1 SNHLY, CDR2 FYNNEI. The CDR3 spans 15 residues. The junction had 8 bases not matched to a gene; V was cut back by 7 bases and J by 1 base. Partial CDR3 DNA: TGTGCCAGCACTACTCTGGGACAGGGTTCCTACGAG. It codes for CASTTLGQGSYE. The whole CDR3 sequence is CASTTLGQGSYEQYF.

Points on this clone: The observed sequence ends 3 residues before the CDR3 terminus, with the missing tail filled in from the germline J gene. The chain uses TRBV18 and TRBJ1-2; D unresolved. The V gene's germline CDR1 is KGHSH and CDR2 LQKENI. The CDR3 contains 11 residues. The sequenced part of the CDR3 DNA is TGTGCCAGCTCACTCTCCTACGAC. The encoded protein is CASSLSYD. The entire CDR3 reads CASSLSYDYTF.

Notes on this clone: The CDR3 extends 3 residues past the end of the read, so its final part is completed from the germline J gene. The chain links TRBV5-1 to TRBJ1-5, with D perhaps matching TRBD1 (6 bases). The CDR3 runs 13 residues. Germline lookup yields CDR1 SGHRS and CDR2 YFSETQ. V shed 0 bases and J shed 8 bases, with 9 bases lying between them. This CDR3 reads CASSLDRDKPQHF. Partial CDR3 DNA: TGCGCCAGCAGCTTGGACAGGGACAAGCCC.

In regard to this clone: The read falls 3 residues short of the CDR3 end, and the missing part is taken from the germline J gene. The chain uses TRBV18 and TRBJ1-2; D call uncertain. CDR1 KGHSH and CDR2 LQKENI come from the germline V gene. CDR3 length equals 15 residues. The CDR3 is CASSPPSFSTDTYTF. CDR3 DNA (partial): TGTGCCAGCTCACCACCGAGCTTCTCCACAGATACC. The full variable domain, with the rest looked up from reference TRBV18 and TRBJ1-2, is NAGVMQNPRHLVRRRGQEARLRCSPMKGHSHVYWYRQLPEEGLKFMVYLQKENIIDESGMPKERFSAEFPKEGPSILRIQQVVRGDSAAYFCASSPPSFSTDTYTFGSGTRLTVV.

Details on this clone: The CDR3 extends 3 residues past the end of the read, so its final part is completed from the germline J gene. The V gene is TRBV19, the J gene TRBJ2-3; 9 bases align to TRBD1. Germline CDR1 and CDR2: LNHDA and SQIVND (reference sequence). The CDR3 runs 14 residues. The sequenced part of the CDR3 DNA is TGTGCCAGTAGTATAAACAGGGGGCAGGAGACG. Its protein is CASSINRGQET. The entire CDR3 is CASSINRGQETQYF.

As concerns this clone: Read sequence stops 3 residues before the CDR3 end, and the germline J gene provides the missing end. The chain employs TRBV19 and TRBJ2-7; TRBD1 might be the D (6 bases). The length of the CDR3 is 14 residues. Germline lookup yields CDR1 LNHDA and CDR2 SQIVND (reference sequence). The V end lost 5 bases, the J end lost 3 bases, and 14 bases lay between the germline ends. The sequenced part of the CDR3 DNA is TGTGCCAGTAGTTGGATGGGGGCCAGCTACGAG. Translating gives CASSWMGASYE. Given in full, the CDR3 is CASSWMGASYEQYF.

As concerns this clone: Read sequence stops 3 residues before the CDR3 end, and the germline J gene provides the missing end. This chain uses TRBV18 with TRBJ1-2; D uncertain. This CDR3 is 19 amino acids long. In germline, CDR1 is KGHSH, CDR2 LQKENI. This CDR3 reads CASSPKGLAGGPIRYDYTF. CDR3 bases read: TGTGCCAGCTCACCGAAAGGACTAGCGGGAGGGCCGATTAGGTACGAC.

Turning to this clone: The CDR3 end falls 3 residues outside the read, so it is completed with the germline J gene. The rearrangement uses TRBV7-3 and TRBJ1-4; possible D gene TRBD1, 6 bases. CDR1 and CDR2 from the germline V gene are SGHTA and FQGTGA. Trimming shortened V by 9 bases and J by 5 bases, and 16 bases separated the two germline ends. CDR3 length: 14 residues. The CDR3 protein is CARPPGQRNEKLFF. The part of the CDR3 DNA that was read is TGTGCCAGACCCCCGGGACAAAGGAATGAAAAA. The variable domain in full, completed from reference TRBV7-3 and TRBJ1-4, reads GAGVSQTPSNKVTEKGKYVELRCDPISGHTALYWYRQSLGQGPEFLIYFQGTGAADDSGLPNDRFFAVRPEGSVSTLKIQRTERGDSAVYLCARPPGQRNEKLFFGSGTQLSVL.

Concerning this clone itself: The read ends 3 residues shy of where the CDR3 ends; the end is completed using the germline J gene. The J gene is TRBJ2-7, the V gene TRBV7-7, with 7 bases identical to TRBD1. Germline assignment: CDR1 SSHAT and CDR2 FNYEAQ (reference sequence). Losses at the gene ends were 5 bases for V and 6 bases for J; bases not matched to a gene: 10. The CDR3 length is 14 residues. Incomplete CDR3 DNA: TGTGCCAGCAGCATAGACGTAGGGGGCGTCGAG. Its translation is CASSIDVGGVE. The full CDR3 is CASSIDVGGVEQYF.